The text below deals with one TCR beta chain. Antigen specificity is unknown. The PCR used 60 Vbeta and 13 Jbeta primers. In the original workflow: An analysis performed later counted around 86 million unique TCR beta chains (approximately 10 million of them shared). Generated by immunoSEQ multiplex PCR, the TCRdb table keeps only in-frame clones and is missing some. The V and J calls and clone size are taken from that table; D and trimming were inferred from the DNA. The data show some 120,000 clones, 75% to 85% seen once. In germline, CDR1 is GTSNPN, CDR2 SVGIG (reference sequence). The CDR3 loop spans 16 amino acids. The V end lost 1 base, the J end lost 3 bases, and 16 bases lay between the germline ends. The sample comes from a study of cytomegalovirus exposure and HLA in healthy donors. Whole-study findings and limits: Common viral pathogens (according to a later analysis) appeared linked to several of the most significant clusters. In a later analysis, about 17,000 TCR beta sequences were associated with HLA alleles at 0.05 false discovery rate.

Donors likely had unrecorded immune exposures despite being nominally healthy when sampled. This chain links TRBV30 with TRBJ1-5, with D perhaps TRBD1 (5 bases). Sequenced sample: PBMCs. The clonotype comes from a man between 25 and 39 years old in good health and CMV-seronegative. CDR3 DNA sequence: TGTGCCTGGAGTGCCCAGGGAGGGCTCAACAATCAGCCCCAGCATTTT. This sequence encodes CAWSAQGGLNNQPQHF.